Listed below are T cell receptor beta chains from one sample, sequenced in a study of breast tumors, draining lymph nodes, adjacent tissues. TCRdb re-analysed the multiplex PCR reads in MiXCR, keeping a single row per CDR3 protein. The sample holds 160,000 or so distinct CDR3 sequences; approximately 30% are singletons and the top ten take around 3.5%. Sequencing was carried out using axillary lymph node tissue. Receptors originate from a female donor with breast cancer. Some clones in this sample may be carry-over from other donors' samples. CDR3s include the opening cysteine and the closing phenylalanine or tryptophan.

v_call,j_call,cdr3_aa
TRBV19,TRBJ1-2,CASSTSRSRQNYGYTF
TRBV20-1,TRBJ1-2,CSATAGNLKSF
TRBV6-2/TRBV6-3,TRBJ2-3,CASSYDRARDTQYF
TRBV10-2,TRBJ2-7,CASSSTSGGANTGEQYF
TRBV11-2,TRBJ2-1,CASSIDGTAGTGELFF
TRBV28,TRBJ2-5,CASSSIGGAEETQYF
TRBV27,TRBJ2-3,CASSRNPGLAGGTDTQYF
TRBV7-9,TRBJ2-2,CASSPRLAGGVTGELFF
TRBV7-9,TRBJ1-3,CAGSPPGLNSGSTIYF
TRBV18,TRBJ2-1,CASSPPQGRDPTEQFF
TRBV7-2,TRBJ2-7,CASSLDQFSYEQYF
TRBV7-2,TRBJ2-5,CASSLSLRTGGRETQYF
TRBV28,TRBJ1-5,CASSLQDTYLGQPQHF
TRBV27,TRBJ1-6,CASSSIQGINSPLHF
TRBV20-1,TRBJ2-7,CSAYRTGGTGQYF
TRBV27,TRBJ2-7,CASSLSTVAGAHEQYF
TRBV6-2/TRBV6-3,TRBJ2-1,CASSPGGLAGGFEQFF
TRBV5-4,TRBJ2-4,CASSARTSALAKNIQYF
TRBV6-5,TRBJ1-4,CASRETDGVGKHEKLFF
TRBV7-3,TRBJ1-2,CASSPDRGGYTF
TRBV5-1,TRBJ1-2,CASSSAGLLNYGYTF
TRBV11-2,TRBJ2-5,CASSSMTGTNYQETQYF